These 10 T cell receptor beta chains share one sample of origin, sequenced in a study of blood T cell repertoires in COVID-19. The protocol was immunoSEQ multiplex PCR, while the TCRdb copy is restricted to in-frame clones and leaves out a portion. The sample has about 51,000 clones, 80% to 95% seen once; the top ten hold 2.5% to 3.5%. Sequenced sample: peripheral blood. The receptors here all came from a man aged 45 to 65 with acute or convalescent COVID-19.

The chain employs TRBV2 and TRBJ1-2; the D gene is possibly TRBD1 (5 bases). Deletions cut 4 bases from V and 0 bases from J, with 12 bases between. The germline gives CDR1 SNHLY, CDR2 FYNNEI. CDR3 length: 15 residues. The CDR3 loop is CASSAGGLSNYGYTF. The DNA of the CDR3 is TGTGCCAGCAGTGCGGGGGGACTCTCTAACTATGGCTACACCTTC.

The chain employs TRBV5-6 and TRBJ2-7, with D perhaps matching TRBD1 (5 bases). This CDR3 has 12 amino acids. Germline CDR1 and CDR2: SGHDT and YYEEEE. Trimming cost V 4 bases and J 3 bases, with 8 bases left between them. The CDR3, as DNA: TGTGCCAGCAGCATGGACAACTACGAGCAGTACTTC. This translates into CASSMDNYEQYF.

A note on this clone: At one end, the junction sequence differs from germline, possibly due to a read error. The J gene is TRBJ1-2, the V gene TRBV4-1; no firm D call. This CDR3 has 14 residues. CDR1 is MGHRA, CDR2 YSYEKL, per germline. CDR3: CASSQATQEAGLAF. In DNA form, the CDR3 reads TGCGCCAGCAGCCAAGCAACTCAGGAAGCGGGCCTAGCCTTC.

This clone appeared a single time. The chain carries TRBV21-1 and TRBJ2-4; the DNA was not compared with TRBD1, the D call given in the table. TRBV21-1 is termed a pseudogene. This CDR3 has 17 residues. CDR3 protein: CASSWGDRVYDKNIQYF. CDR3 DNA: TGTGCCAGCAGCTGGGGGGACAGGGTATATGACAAAAACATTCAGTACTTC.

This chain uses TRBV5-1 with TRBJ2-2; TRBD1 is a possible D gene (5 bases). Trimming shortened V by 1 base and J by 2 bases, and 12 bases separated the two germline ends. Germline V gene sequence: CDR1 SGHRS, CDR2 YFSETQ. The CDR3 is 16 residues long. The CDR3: CASSLFDSLNTGELFF. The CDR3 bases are TGCGCCAGCAGCTTGTTCGACAGTCTCAACACCGGGGAGCTGTTTTTT. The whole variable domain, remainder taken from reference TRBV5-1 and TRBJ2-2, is KAGVTQTPRYLIKTRGQQVTLSCSPISGHRSVSWYQQTPGQGLQFLFEYFSETQRNKGNFPGRFSGRQFSNSRSEMNVSTLELGDSALYLCASSLFDSLNTGELFFGEGSRLTVL.

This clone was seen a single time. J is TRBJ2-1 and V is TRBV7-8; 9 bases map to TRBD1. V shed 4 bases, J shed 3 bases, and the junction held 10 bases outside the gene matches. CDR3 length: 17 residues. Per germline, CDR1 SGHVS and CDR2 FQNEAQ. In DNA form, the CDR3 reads TGTGCCAGCAGCTCGACAACACAGGGGGCAATCTACAATGAGCAGTTCTTC. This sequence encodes CASSSTTQGAIYNEQFF.

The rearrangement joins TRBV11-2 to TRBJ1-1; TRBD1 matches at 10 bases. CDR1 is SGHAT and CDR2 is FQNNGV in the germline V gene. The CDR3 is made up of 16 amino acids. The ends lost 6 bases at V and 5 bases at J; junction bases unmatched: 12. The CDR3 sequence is CASSLGDRGGQTEAFF. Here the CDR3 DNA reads TGTGCCAGCAGTCTAGGGGACAGGGGAGGGCAAACTGAAGCTTTCTTT.

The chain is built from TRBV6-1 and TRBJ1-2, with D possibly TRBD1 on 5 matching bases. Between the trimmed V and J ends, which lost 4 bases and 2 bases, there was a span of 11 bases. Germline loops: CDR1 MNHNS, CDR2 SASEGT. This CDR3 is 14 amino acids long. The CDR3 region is CASSGARGNYGYTF. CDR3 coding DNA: TGTGCCAGCAGTGGAGCAAGGGGCAACTATGGCTACACCTTC.

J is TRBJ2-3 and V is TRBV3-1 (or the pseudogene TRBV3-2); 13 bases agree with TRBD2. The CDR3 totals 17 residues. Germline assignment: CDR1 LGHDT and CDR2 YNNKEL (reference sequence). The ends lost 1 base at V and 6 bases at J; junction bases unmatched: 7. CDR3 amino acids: CASSQVFTSGGEDTQYF. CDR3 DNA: TGTGCCAGCAGCCAAGTATTTACTAGCGGGGGGGAGGATACGCAGTATTTT.

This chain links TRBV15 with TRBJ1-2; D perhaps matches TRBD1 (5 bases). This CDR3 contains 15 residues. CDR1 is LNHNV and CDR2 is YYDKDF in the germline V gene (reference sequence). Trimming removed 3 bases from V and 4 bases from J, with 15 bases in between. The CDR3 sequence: CATSRQGPPGYGYTF. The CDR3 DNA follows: TGTGCCACCAGCAGGCAGGGTCCCCCGGGCTATGGCTACACCTTC.